These 9 T cell receptor beta chains originate from one sample sequenced in a study of blood T cells in healthy people across ages (dated by TCRdb to 2015 to 2017). The method was 5' RACE. Sequenced using an Illumina HiSeq 2500. A second PCR of 7 to 11 cycles was performed with a sample-barcoded 5' primer and a J-beta primer mix. TCRdb handled the public reads itself, with Q25 trimming in fastp and clone calling in MiXCR, and kept productive beta chains. Entries that share a CDR3 protein sequence are merged under the most common genes and DNA. The sample yields 730,000 or so distinct CDR3 sequences; roughly 47% were counted once. Around 20% of the sample rests with the top ten. Sequencing was done on a sample of blood. The source is a woman aged 60-75 years in good health.

The chain employs TRBV20-1 and TRBJ2-1; weak D call: TRBD2 (5 bases). With 3 bases removed from V and 6 bases from J, the gap between germline ends came to 12 bases. Germline V CDR1 and CDR2: DFQATT, SNEGSKA (reference sequence). CDR3 length equals 13 residues. CDR3 nucleotide sequence: TGCAGTGCTAGGGCCGGGGTGTTCAATGAGCAGTTCTTC. Encoded protein: CSARAGVFNEQFF.

The chain combines TRBV11-2 with TRBJ2-2, with 9 bases lining up with TRBD1. Germline V gene sequence: CDR1 SGHAT, CDR2 FQNNGV. The ends lost 2 bases at V and 4 bases at J; junction bases unmatched: 20. CDR3 length: 21 residues. CDR3 region: CASSLTDPRRYRGRVTGELFF. The CDR3 DNA follows: TGTGCCAGCAGCTTAACGGATCCGCGGCGGTACAGGGGGCGGGTCACCGGGGAGCTGTTTTTT. Filled out from reference TRBV11-2 and TRBJ2-2, the complete variable domain reads EAGVAQSPRYKIIEKRQSVAFWCNPISGHATLYWYQQILGQGPKLLIQFQNNGVVDDSQLPKDRFSAERLKGVDSTLKIQPAKLEDSAVYLCASSLTDPRRYRGRVTGELFFGEGSRLTVL.

The gene calls are TRBV25-1 and TRBJ2-1, with D possibly TRBD2 on 5 matching bases. The germline gives CDR1 MGHDK, CDR2 SYGVNS. Trimming removed 4 bases from V and 7 bases from J, with 14 bases in between. This CDR3 contains 14 residues. CDR3 residues: CASSGTGFRNEQFF. The CDR3 DNA sequence: TGTGCCAGCAGTGGGACTGGGTTTCGGAATGAGCAGTTCTTC.

The table lists this clonotype with a few counts. This clone may be a read error of a much larger clone one base away. The J gene is TRBJ2-1, the V gene TRBV6-2 or TRBV6-3; possibly TRBD1 for D (5 bases). The end of the DNA fits TRBJ2-7 better, so the J call may be wrong. The CDR3 is made up of 18 amino acids. CDR1 and CDR2 (germline): MNHEY, SVGEGT. The CDR3 DNA reads as TGTGCCAGCAGTTACTCGAGGTATGGGGCGACTCCCTACAATGAGCAGTACTTC. Amino acids: CASSYSRYGATPYNEQYF.

The chain has TRBV7-9 and TRBJ1-5; 8 nucleotides line up with TRBD1. V lost 5 bases and J lost 0; bases outside the gene matches: 3. CDR3 length: 15 amino acids. Germline values: CDR1 SEHNR, CDR2 FQNEAQ (reference sequence). Written as DNA, the CDR3 is TGTGCCAGCAGCCCGACAGGGGATAGCAATCAGCCCCAGCATTTT. Residues: CASSPTGDSNQPQHF.

Many counts were recorded for this clonotype. The rearrangement uses TRBV12-3 or TRBV12-4 and TRBJ2-6, with a weak D call TRBD2 (5 bases). Trimming took off 7 bases at V and 0 bases at J, with 13 bases between the two ends. The CDR3 spans 16 residues. As DNA, the CDR3 is TGTGCCAGCATCGACGGGATTGGCTCTGGGGCCAACGTCCTGACTTTC. As protein: CASIDGIGSGANVLTF.

This clonotype was detected a few times. This chain uses TRBV7-2 with TRBJ2-2; 10 bases are a match to TRBD2. CDR1 is SGHTA, CDR2 FQGNSA, per germline. The CDR3 has 15 amino acids. Trimming cost V 5 bases and J 7 bases; bases outside gene matches: 7. CDR3 nucleotide sequence: TGTGCCAGCAGCGCGGGACTAGCGACCGGCGGGGAGCTGTTTTTT. The encoded protein is CASSAGLATGGELFF.

The V and J genes are TRBV20-1 and TRBJ2-2; perhaps TRBD1 as D (6 bases). The germline V gene encodes CDR1 DFQATT and CDR2 SNEGSKA (reference sequence). This CDR3 spans 15 amino acids. Trimming removed 6 bases at V and 2 bases at J, with 16 bases between. CDR3: CSAGGSGHNTGELFF. The CDR3 nucleotides read TGCAGTGCAGGCGGATCGGGACACAACACCGGGGAGCTGTTTTTT.

This clonotype was picked up a small number of times. The chain employs TRBV10-1 and TRBJ2-3; tentatively, D is TRBD1 (9 bases). Germline V gives CDR1 WNHNN, CDR2 SYGVQD (reference sequence). V was clipped by 3 bases and J by 3 bases, with 19 bases between them. This CDR3 contains 17 residues. Here the CDR3 DNA reads TGCGCCAGCAGTGATGTAGCGGGACAGGGATCGACAGATACGCAGTATTTT. This translates into CASSDVAGQGSTDTQYF.